The rows below give T cell receptor beta chains drawn from one sample of a study of identical twins. TCRdb passed the 5' RACE reads through MiXCR, listing each CDR3 protein once. This sample has roughly 240,000 distinct CDR3 sequences, with about 7% found just once. This sample also belongs to another study, concerning yellow fever vaccine responses in identical twins.

The specimen was memory (CD45RO+) T cells sorted from blood. The receptor source for this set is a woman in her late teens or twenties in good health. The CDR3 runs from the conserved cysteine through the conserved F or W. A D gene is named only where the DNA matches it firmly. Some rows have no size entry. The others give once, few or many, or a class for an expanded clone.

j_gene: TRBJ1-5
abundance: few
d_gene: .
v_gene: TRBV6-2/TRBV6-3
CDR3nt: TGTGCCAGCAGTTACTGGGGAGAGAATCAGCCCCAGCATTTT
CDR3aa: CASSYWGENQPQHF

j_gene: TRBJ2-5
abundance: few
d_gene: TRBD2
v_gene: TRBV20-1
CDR3nt: TGCAGTGCTAGAGATCAACTAGCGGGAGTGGCCCAGTACTTC
CDR3aa: CSARDQLAGVAQYF

j_gene: TRBJ1-1
abundance: many
d_gene: TRBD1
v_gene: TRBV24-1
CDR3nt: TGTGCCACCGCTCCAGGGGGCGCGGATGTCTCCGCAAAGGGGGACCAAACTTTCTTT
CDR3aa: CATAPGGADVSAKGDQTFF

j_gene: TRBJ2-1
abundance: .
d_gene: .
v_gene: TRBV3-1
CDR3nt: TGTGCCAGCAGCCAAGCGACAGTGGGGGTAGGAGAGCAGTTCTTC
CDR3aa: CASSQATVGVGEQFF

j_gene: TRBJ1-6
abundance: few
d_gene: .
v_gene: TRBV14
CDR3nt: TGTGCCAGCAGCCCTCCGGGACTCTATAATTCACCCCTCCACTTT
CDR3aa: CASSPPGLYNSPLHF

j_gene: TRBJ2-3
abundance: few
d_gene: .
v_gene: TRBV25-1
CDR3nt: TGTGCCAGCAGTGGCCGGGGGGCGGTGAACACAGATACGCAGTATTTT
CDR3aa: CASSGRGAVNTDTQYF

j_gene: TRBJ1-1
abundance: few
d_gene: .
v_gene: TRBV21-1
CDR3nt: TGTGCCAGCAGCAAGGTTCGGGCCCCCAGGGGAGAAAACACTGAAGCTTTCTTT
CDR3aa: CASSKVRAPRGENTEAFF

j_gene: TRBJ2-4
abundance: many
d_gene: .
v_gene: TRBV11-2
CDR3nt: TGTGCCAGCAGCTTATCGGACAGCCGTAAGAACATTCAGTACTTC
CDR3aa: CASSLSDSRKNIQYF

j_gene: TRBJ2-1
abundance: .
d_gene: .
v_gene: TRBV7-7
CDR3nt: TGTGCCAGCAGCCGATCCGCTAGCTCCTACAATGAGCAGTTCTTC
CDR3aa: CASSRSASSYNEQFF

j_gene: TRBJ2-2
abundance: few
d_gene: .
v_gene: TRBV12-3/TRBV12-4
CDR3nt: TGTGCCAGCAGTTACAGGGAGTATACCGGGGAGCTGTTTTTT
CDR3aa: CASSYREYTGELFF

j_gene: TRBJ2-1
abundance: many
d_gene: TRBD2
v_gene: TRBV9
CDR3nt: TGTGCCAGCAGCGTGCGGACTAGTTTGAATGAGCAGTTCTTC
CDR3aa: CASSVRTSLNEQFF

j_gene: TRBJ2-1
abundance: many
d_gene: TRBD2
v_gene: TRBV29-1
CDR3nt: TGCAGCCATCAGACTAGCGGGAGAAGCAATGAGCAGTTCTTC
CDR3aa: CSHQTSGRSNEQFF

j_gene: TRBJ2-5
abundance: .
d_gene: .
v_gene: TRBV3-1
CDR3nt: TGTGCCAGCAGCCAAAGTGGGGGCGCAGAGACCCAGTACTTC
CDR3aa: CASSQSGGAETQYF

j_gene: TRBJ1-1
abundance: .
d_gene: .
v_gene: TRBV6-2/TRBV6-3
CDR3nt: TGTGCCAGTCGGGGCACTGAAGCTTTCTTT
CDR3aa: CASRGTEAFF

j_gene: TRBJ2-1
abundance: many
d_gene: .
v_gene: TRBV20-1
CDR3nt: TGCAGTGCTAGCGCCTTAGCGGAGAGCTCCTACAATGAGCAGTTCTTC
CDR3aa: CSASALAESSYNEQFF

j_gene: TRBJ1-3
abundance: many
d_gene: .
v_gene: TRBV12-3/TRBV12-4
CDR3nt: TGTGCCAGCAGTTGGCGCCGTTACTCTGGAAACACCATATATTTT
CDR3aa: CASSWRRYSGNTIYF

j_gene: TRBJ2-5
abundance: many
d_gene: .
v_gene: TRBV20-1
CDR3nt: TGCAGTGCCATATCCTCCGGGGGAGGAGAGACCCAGTACTTC
CDR3aa: CSAISSGGGETQYF

j_gene: TRBJ1-1
abundance: .
d_gene: TRBD1
v_gene: TRBV6-2/TRBV6-3
CDR3nt: TGTGCCAGCAGGACAGGGAAAGGCACTGAAGCTTTCTTT
CDR3aa: CASRTGKGTEAFF

j_gene: TRBJ1-1
abundance: .
d_gene: .
v_gene: TRBV12-3/TRBV12-4
CDR3nt: TGTGCCAGCAGGGGCCCAGGGGACACTGAAGCTTTCTTT
CDR3aa: CASRGPGDTEAFF

j_gene: TRBJ2-5
abundance: .
d_gene: .
v_gene: TRBV5-1
CDR3nt: TGCGCCAGCAGCCGCACCCGAGAAGAGACCCAGTACTTC
CDR3aa: CASSRTREETQYF

j_gene: TRBJ2-2
abundance: many
d_gene: .
v_gene: TRBV3-1
CDR3nt: TGTGCCAGCAGCCCCAGGTTGCTCGCGAACACCGGGGAGCTGTTTTTT
CDR3aa: CASSPRLLANTGELFF

j_gene: TRBJ1-1
abundance: few
d_gene: .
v_gene: TRBV6-5
CDR3nt: TGTGCCAGCAGTTACTCATTCGAGCCTATAAGGAACACTGAAGCTTTCTTT
CDR3aa: CASSYSFEPIRNTEAFF

j_gene: TRBJ2-1
abundance: few
d_gene: .
v_gene: TRBV27
CDR3nt: TGTGCCAGCAGGATCCCGGGACAACCTTACAATGAGCAGTTCTTC
CDR3aa: CASRIPGQPYNEQFF

j_gene: TRBJ2-7
abundance: many
d_gene: .
v_gene: TRBV28
CDR3nt: TGTGCCAGCAGTTTAGTGGGGACCGCGTACGAGCAGTACTTC
CDR3aa: CASSLVGTAYEQYF

j_gene: TRBJ1-1
abundance: few
d_gene: .
v_gene: TRBV3-1
CDR3nt: TGTGCCAGCAGATCGGGATTCAGGAACACTGAAGCTTTCTTT
CDR3aa: CASRSGFRNTEAFF

j_gene: TRBJ1-2
abundance: .
d_gene: .
v_gene: TRBV7-9
CDR3nt: TGTGCCAGCAGCTTATCCGCAGCCCCTATTTATGGCTACACCTTC
CDR3aa: CASSLSAAPIYGYTF

j_gene: TRBJ1-5
abundance: few
d_gene: .
v_gene: TRBV6-6
CDR3nt: TGTGCCAGCGGGAGATGGGACACTCGCCAGCATTTT
CDR3aa: CASGRWDTRQHF

j_gene: TRBJ1-1
abundance: .
d_gene: .
v_gene: TRBV12-3/TRBV12-4
CDR3nt: TGTGCCAGCAGTTTAAGGGCAGGGAACACTGAAGCTTTCTTT
CDR3aa: CASSLRAGNTEAFF

j_gene: TRBJ1-1
abundance: many
d_gene: .
v_gene: TRBV4-2
CDR3nt: TGTGCCAGCAGTAAGACAGAGACAAACACTGAAGCTTTCTTT
CDR3aa: CASSKTETNTEAFF

j_gene: TRBJ2-4
abundance: .
d_gene: .
v_gene: TRBV2
CDR3nt: TGTGCCAGCAGTGAAAACAGGGGGGGTACCCTAGCCAAAAACATTCAGTACTTC
CDR3aa: CASSENRGGTLAKNIQYF

j_gene: TRBJ1-1
abundance: .
d_gene: .
v_gene: TRBV2
CDR3nt: TGTGCCAGCAGTGCCGGGATTCAGAACACTGAAGCTTTCTTT
CDR3aa: CASSAGIQNTEAFF